The rows below give T cell receptor beta chains drawn from one sample of a study of blood T cell repertoires in COVID-19. Measured with immunoSEQ multiplex PCR; TCRdb has only the in-frame clones, and not every one. The sample contains 200,000 or so clones, 80% to 90% of which appear only once. Sequenced sample: peripheral blood. The receptor set was obtained from a woman older than 75 with acute or convalescent COVID-19. Both conserved end residues are part of each CDR3. A D gene is named only where the DNA matches it firmly. Part of the rows lack a size; the others show once, few, many or a class for expanded clones.

d_call | j_call | clone_size | v_call | cdr3_nt | cdr3_aa
NA | TRBJ2-1 | NA | TRBV30 | TGTGCCTGGAGTGTACAGGGTACCTACAATGAGCAGTTCTTC | CAWSVQGTYNEQFF
NA | TRBJ1-5 | NA | TRBV7-8 | TGTGCCAGCAGCTTAGGAGGGGGAAGAAGTCAGCCCCAGCATTTT | CASSLGGGRSQPQHF
NA | TRBJ2-7 | NA | TRBV10-3 | TGTGCCATCAGTGAGGGGCTACCCTACGAGCAGTACTTC | CAISEGLPYEQYF
TRBD1 | TRBJ2-1 | NA | TRBV6-2/TRBV6-3 | TGTGCCAGCAGTTGGGACAGGGACAATGAGCAGTTCTTC | CASSWDRDNEQFF
NA | TRBJ2-2 | once | TRBV6-5 | TGTGCCAGCAGTTACTCGAGCGCCCCGAACACCGGGGAGCTGTTTTTT | CASSYSSAPNTGELFF
NA | TRBJ2-1 | NA | TRBV5-4 | TGTGCCAGCAGGTCGCTACCCTCCGGGAATGAGCAGTTCTTC | CASRSLPSGNEQFF
TRBD1 | TRBJ1-1 | NA | TRBV4-3 | TGCGCCAGCAGCCAAGTTGGGACAGGGAGGACTGAAGCTTTCTTT | CASSQVGTGRTEAFF
NA | TRBJ2-1 | NA | TRBV11-2 | TGTGCCAGCAGCTTAACAGGGTTCTACAATGAGCAGTTCTTC | CASSLTGFYNEQFF
TRBD1 | TRBJ2-7 | NA | TRBV6-5 | TGTGCCAGCAGTTCCGGGACAGGGACTCTCGAGCAGTACTTC | CASSSGTGTLEQYF
NA | TRBJ2-5 | NA | TRBV7-7 | TGTGCTAGCAGCTTAAGTCCCGGGGGGCTGGAGACCCAGTACTTC | CASSLSPGGLETQYF
TRBD1 | TRBJ2-7 | once | TRBV10-3 | TGTGCCATCAGTGGGACAGGGGGCGGGGTGTGGGAGCAGTACTTC | CAISGTGGGVWEQYF
NA | TRBJ1-2 | once | TRBV25-1 | TGTGCCAGCAGTGCTTTCGGGGGCTATGGCTACACCTTC | CASSAFGGYGYTF
TRBD2 | TRBJ2-5 | NA | TRBV4-3 | TGCGCCAGCAGCCCGGGACTACTTCAAGAGACCCAGTACTTC | CASSPGLLQETQYF
NA | TRBJ2-2 | NA | TRBV9 | TGTGCCAGCAGCGTACTAGGACTAAACACCGGGGAGCTGTTTTTT | CASSVLGLNTGELFF
TRBD1 | TRBJ2-4 | NA | TRBV24-1 | TGTGCCACCAGTGATTCCTACGACAGGGAAGGCAAAAACATTCAGTACTTC | CATSDSYDREGKNIQYF
NA | TRBJ1-1 | NA | TRBV4-3 | TGCGCCAGCAGCCGTGGGCGAACTGAAGCTTTCTTT | CASSRGRTEAFF
TRBD2 | TRBJ2-3 | few | TRBV27 | TGTGCCAGCAGTTACGGGACTAGCGGAACAGATACGCAGTATTTT | CASSYGTSGTDTQYF
NA | TRBJ1-1 | NA | TRBV19 | TGTGCCAGTAGTTTGACAGTAAACACTGAAGCTTTCTTT | CASSLTVNTEAFF
NA | TRBJ1-1 | NA | TRBV2 | TGTGCCAGCAGTGCTCACAGGGTGGGGAACACTGAAGCTTTCTTT | CASSAHRVGNTEAFF
NA | TRBJ1-5 | NA | TRBV19 | TGTGCCAGTAGTATAGACGCGGGGGCGGTCAGTCAGCCCCAGCATTTT | CASSIDAGAVSQPQHF
TRBD1 | TRBJ1-4 | NA | TRBV25-1 | TGTGCCAGCAGTGAAGGTTCAGGACAGGGAAATGAAAAACTGTTTTTT | CASSEGSGQGNEKLFF
TRBD2 | TRBJ2-1 | few | TRBV18 | TGTGCCAGCTCACCTCAAGCGGGAGAGGCCTACAATGAGCAGTTCTTC | CASSPQAGEAYNEQFF
TRBD1 | TRBJ1-1 | once | TRBV18 | TGTGCCAGCTCGCTCGGACAGGGGCGCACTGAAGCTTTCTTT | CASSLGQGRTEAFF
TRBD1 | TRBJ1-2 | NA | TRBV11-3 | TGTGCCAGCAGCGCCGGGACAGCCTATGGCTACACCTTC | CASSAGTAYGYTF